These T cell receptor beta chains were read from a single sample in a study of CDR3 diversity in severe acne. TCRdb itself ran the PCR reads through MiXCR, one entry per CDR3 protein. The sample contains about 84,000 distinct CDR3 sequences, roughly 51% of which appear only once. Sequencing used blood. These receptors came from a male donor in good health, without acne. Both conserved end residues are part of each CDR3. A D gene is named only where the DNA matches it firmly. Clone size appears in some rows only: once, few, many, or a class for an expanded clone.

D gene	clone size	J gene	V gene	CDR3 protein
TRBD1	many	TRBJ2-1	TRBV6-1	CASSEGHRGAFDEQFF
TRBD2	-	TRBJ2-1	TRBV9	CASSVGLADYYNEQFF
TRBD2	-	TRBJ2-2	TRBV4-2	CASSQELAGGPATGELFF
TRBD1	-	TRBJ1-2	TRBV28	CASSLLNPRGHYGYTF
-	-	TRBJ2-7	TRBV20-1	CGTGGQQRLNYEQYF
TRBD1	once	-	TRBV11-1	CASSPPGTDEQFF
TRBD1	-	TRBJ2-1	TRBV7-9	CASLRDRYKRNEQFF
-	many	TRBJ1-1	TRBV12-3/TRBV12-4	CASSIELTEAFF
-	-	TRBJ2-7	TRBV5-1	CASSFGTSSSSYEQYF
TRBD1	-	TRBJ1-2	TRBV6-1	CASSEGGQGYGYTF
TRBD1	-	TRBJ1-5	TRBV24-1	CATSDSRQGGSNQPQHF
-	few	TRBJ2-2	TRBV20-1	CSARGLSDTGELFF
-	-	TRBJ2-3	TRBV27	CASSYSVGVHTDTQYF
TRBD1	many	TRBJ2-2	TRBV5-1	CASSIQGATQAGELFF
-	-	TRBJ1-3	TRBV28	CASGGLGNTIYF
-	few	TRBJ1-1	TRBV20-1	CSASGSSTEAFF
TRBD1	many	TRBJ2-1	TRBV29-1	CSVSGTGYGEQFF
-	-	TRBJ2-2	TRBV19	CASSMGEGTGELFF
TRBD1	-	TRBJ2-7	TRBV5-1	CASSYAGGLISYEQYF
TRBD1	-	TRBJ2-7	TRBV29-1	CSASRGTGGSEQYF
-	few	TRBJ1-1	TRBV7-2	CASSSMRGGEAFF
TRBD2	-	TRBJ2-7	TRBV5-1	CASGLAGAYEQYF
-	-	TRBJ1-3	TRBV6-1	CASTVFSKRGTHSGNTIYF
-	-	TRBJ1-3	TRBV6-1	CASSDGGYSPLHFGNTIYF
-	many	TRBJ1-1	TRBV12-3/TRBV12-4	CASTLNWVNTEAFF
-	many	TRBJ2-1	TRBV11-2	CASMASSYNEQFF
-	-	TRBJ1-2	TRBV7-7	CASSLEAGTYGYTF
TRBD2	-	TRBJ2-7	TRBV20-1	CSARITSGGAYEQYF
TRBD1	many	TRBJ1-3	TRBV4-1	CASSHRAGTGVGNTIYF
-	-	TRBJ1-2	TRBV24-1	CATSDRTENHGYTF
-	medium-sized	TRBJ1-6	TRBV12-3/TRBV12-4	CASRGTFLHF
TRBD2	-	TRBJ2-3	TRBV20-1	CSAMTSGVGTDTQYF
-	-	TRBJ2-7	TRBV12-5	CASGLGGLSYEQYF
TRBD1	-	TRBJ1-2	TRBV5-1	CASGQGLDYGYAF
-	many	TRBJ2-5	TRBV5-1	CASSLVGRETQYF
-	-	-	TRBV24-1	CATSDSGRLLGYTF
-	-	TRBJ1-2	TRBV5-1	CASRSSTNYGYTF
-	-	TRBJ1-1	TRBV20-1	CSARGVGATNTEAFF
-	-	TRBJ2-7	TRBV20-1	CSARSAREQYF
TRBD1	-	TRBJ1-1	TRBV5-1	CASSFGQGHFEAFF
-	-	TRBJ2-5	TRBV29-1	CSVDRGRVEAQYF
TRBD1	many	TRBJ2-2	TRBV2	CASSDGQGGGELFF
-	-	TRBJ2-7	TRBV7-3	CASSPLNFGEQYF
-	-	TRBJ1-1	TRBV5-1	CASSLGGRLSEAFF
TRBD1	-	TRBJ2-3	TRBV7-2	CASSPRDRGTADTQYF
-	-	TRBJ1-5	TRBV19	CASSMKGKFGNQPQHF